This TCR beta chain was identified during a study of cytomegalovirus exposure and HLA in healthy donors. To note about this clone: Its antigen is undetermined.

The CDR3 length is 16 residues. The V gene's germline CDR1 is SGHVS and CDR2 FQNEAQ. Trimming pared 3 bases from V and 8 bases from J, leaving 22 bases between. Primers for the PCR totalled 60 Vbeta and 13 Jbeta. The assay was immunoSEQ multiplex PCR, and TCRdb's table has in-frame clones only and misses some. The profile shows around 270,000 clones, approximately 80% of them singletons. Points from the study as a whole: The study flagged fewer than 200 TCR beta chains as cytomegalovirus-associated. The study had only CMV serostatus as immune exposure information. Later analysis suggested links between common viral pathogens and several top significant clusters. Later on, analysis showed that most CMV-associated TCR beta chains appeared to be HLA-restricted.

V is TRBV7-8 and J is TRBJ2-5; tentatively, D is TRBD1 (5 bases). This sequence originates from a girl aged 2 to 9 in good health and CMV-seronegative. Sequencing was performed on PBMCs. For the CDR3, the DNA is TGTGCCAGCAGCTTCGTAAGCCGTAGGACACCTGTTACCCAGTACTTC. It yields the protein CASSFVSRRTPVTQYF.